This T cell receptor (beta chain) was identified in a study of tumor and adjacent non-tumor tissue in lung cancer. Study overall: Stage I to III disease affected ten to eleven men and 5 women aged about 31 to 80. Samples averaged roughly 4.3 million productive TCRbeta reads each.

A modified ARM-PCR protocol with three rounds of nested PCR amplified TCRbeta. TCRdb processed the multiplex PCR reads anew with MiXCR; each CDR3 protein has one entry. The data contain about 100,000 distinct CDR3 sequences, 55% to 65% of them seen just once; the ten biggest clones take up roughly 18%. No cell sorting was done before RNA was extracted from the tissue. This non-tumor lung sample came from over 3 cm beyond the tumor edge. Donors were chemotherapy-naive, newly diagnosed lung cancer surgical patients in China, August–late 2014. Study observations and caveats: Tumor TCR diversity, when higher, was linked to shorter survival.

A remark on this clonotype: What it binds is not known. The CDR3 end shows no conserved phenylalanine or tryptophan, and so a read error is likely.

Trimming took 6 bases from V and 9 from J, leaving 14 bases between them. The CDR3 loop spans 11 amino acids. Germline CDR1 reads DFQATT; CDR2 reads SNEGSKA (reference sequence). This receptor was identified in a man aged 30-40 years with non-small cell lung cancer. The chain is built from TRBV20-1 and TRBJ1-1, with D maybe TRBD1 (6 bases). Input material: distant non-tumor lung tissue. CDR3 nucleotides: TGCAGTGCCGGACAGCTTCGACAAGCTTTCTAT. This sequence encodes CSAGQLRQAFY.